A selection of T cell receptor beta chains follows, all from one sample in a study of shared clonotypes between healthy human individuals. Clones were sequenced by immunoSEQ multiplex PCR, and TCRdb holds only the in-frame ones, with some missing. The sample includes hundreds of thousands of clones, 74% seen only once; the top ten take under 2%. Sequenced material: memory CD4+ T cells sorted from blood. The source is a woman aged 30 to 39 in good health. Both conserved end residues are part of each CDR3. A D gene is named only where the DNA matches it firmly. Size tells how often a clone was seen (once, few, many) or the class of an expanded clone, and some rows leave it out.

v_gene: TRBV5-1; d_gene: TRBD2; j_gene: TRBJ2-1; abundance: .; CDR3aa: CASSFQPQASGSRNEQFF; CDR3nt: TGCGCCAGCAGCTTTCAACCCCAGGCTAGCGGGAGTCGCAATGAGCAGTTCTTC
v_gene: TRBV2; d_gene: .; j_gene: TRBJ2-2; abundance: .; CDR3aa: CASSAERYAGELFF; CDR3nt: TGTGCCAGCAGTGCGGAGAGGTATGCCGGGGAGCTGTTTTTT
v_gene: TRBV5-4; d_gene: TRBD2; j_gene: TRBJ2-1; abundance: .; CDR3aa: CASSGGTSGGNSYNEQFF; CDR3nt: TGTGCCAGCAGCGGAGGGACTAGCGGGGGGAACTCCTACAATGAGCAGTTCTTC
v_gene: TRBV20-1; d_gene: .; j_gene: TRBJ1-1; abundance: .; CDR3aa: CSARGSLEAFF; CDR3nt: TGCAGTGCTAGGGGGTCTCTAGAAGCTTTCTTT
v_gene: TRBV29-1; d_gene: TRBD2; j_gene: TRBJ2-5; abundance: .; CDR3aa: CSVARLAEETQYF; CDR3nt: TGCAGCGTTGCGCGGCTAGCGGAAGAGACCCAGTACTTC
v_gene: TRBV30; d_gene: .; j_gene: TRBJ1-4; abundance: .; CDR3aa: CAWSLDEKLFF; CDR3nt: TGTGCCTGGAGTTTAGATGAAAAACTGTTTTTT
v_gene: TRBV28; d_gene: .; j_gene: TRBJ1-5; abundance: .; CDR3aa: CASSSLLRPQHF; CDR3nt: TGTGCCAGCAGTTCACTTCTGCGGCCCCAGCATTTT
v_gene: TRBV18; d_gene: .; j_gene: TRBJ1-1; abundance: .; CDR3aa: CASSPDGGVDTEAFF; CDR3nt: TGTGCCAGCTCACCTGACGGGGGGGTAGACACTGAAGCTTTCTTT
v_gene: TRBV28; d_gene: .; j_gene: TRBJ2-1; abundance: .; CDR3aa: CASSFGTSRFLF; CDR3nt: TGTGCCAGCAGTTTTGGTACTAGCCGGTTTCTCTTC
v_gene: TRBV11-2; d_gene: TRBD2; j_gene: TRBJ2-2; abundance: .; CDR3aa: CASSQRGADTGELFF; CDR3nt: TGTGCCAGCAGCCAGCGGGGGGCGGACACCGGGGAGCTGTTTTTT
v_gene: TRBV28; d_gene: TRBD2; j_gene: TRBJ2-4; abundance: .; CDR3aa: CASRLAGDNIQYF; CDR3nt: TGTGCCAGCAGGCTAGCGGGAGATAACATTCAGTACTTC
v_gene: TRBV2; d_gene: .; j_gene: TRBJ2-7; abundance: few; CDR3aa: CASRGGQDKYEQYF; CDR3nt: TGTGCCAGCAGAGGTGGTCAAGACAAGTACGAGCAGTACTTC
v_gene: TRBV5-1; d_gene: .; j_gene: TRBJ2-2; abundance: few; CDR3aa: CASSRMNTGELFF; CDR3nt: TGCGCCAGCAGCCGGATGAACACCGGGGAGCTGTTTTTT
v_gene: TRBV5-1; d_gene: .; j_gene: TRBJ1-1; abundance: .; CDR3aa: CASSLGTTEAFF; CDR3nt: TGCGCCAGCAGCTTGGGGACAACTGAAGCTTTCTTT
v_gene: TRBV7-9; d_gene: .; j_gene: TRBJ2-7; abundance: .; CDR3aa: CASSLDRDQKGYEQYF; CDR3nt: TGTGCCAGCAGCTTAGACAGGGACCAAAAAGGGTACGAGCAGTACTTC
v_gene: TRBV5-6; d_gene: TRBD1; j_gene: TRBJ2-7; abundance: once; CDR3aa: CASSLATGGEQYF; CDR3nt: TGTGCCAGCAGCTTGGCCACAGGGGGCGAGCAGTACTTC
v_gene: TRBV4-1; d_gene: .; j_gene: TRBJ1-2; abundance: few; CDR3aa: CASSQDRVPGPYGYTF; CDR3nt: TGCGCCAGCAGCCAAGATCGGGTCCCGGGGCCTTATGGCTACACCTTC
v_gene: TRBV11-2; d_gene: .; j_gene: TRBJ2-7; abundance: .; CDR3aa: CASSLLLAKYEQYF; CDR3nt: TGTGCCAGCAGCTTACTGCTAGCGAAGTACGAGCAGTACTTC
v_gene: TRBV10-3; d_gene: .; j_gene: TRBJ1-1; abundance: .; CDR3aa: CAISVNGMGTEAFF; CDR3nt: TGTGCCATCAGTGTGAACGGGATGGGGACTGAAGCTTTCTTT
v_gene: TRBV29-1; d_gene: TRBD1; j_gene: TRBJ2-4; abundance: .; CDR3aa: CSVRQGGNIQYF; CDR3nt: TGCAGCGTAAGACAGGGGGGAAACATTCAGTACTTC